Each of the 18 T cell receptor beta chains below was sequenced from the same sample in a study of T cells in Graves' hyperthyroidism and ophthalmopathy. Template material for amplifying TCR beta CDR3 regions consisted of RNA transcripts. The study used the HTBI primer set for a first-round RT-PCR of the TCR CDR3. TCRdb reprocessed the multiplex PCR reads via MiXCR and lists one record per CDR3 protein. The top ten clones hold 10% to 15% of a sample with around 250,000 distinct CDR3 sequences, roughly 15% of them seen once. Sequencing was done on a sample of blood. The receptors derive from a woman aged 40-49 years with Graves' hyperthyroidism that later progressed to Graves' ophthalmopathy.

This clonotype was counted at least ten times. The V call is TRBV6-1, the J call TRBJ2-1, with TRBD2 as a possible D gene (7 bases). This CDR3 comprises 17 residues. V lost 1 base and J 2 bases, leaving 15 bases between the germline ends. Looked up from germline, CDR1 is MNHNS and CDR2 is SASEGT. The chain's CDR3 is CASSEEGGGEPYNEQFF. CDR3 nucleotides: TGTGCCAGCAGTGAAGAGGGGGGAGGGGAGCCCTACAATGAGCAGTTCTTC.

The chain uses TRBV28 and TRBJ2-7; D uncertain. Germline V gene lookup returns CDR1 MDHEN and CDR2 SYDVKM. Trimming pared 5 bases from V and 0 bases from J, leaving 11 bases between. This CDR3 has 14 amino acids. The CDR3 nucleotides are TGTGCCAGCAGTCCACACTTCGGCTCCTACGAGCAGTACTTC. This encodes CASSPHFGSYEQYF.

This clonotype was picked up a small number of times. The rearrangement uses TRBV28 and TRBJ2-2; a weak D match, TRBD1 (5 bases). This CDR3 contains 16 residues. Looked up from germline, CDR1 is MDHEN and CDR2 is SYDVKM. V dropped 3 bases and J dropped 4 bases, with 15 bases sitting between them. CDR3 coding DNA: TGTGCCAGCAGTTTCGCAGACAGCTTACTCACCGGGGAGCTGTTTTTT. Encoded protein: CASSFADSLLTGELFF.

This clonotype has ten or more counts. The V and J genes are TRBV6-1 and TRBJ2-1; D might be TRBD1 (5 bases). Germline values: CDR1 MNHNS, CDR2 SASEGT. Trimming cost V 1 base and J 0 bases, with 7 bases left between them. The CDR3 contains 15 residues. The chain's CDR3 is CASSEGQSSYNEQFF. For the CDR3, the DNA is TGTGCCAGCAGTGAAGGACAGAGCTCCTACAATGAGCAGTTCTTC.

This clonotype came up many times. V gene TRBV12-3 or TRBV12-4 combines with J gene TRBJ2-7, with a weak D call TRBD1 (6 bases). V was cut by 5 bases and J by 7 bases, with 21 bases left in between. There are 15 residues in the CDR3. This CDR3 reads CASSLSGQGIQEQYF. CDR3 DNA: TGTGCCAGCAGTCTGTCGGGACAAGGGATACAGGAGCAGTACTTC.

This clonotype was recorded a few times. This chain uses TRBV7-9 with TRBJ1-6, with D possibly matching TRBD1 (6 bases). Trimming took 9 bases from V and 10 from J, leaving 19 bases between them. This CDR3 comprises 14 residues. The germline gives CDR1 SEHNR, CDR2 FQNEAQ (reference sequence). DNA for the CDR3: TGTGCCAGTAGGCGTGGGGGGCTTGGGTCACCCCTCCACTTT. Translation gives CASRRGGLGSPLHF.

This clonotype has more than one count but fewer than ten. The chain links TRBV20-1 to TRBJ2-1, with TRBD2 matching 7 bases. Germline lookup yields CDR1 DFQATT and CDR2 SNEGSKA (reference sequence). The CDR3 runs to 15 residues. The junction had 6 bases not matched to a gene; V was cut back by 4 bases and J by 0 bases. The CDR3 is CSAISGTSSYNEQFF. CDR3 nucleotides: TGCAGTGCTATAAGCGGGACCAGCTCCTACAATGAGCAGTTCTTC.

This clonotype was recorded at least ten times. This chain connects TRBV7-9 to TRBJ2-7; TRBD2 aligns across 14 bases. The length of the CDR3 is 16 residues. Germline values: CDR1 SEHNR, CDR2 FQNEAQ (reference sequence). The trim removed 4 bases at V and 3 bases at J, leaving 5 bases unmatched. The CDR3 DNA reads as TGTGCCAGCAGCTCAAGGACTAGCGGGAGGATCTACGAGCAGTACTTC. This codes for CASSSRTSGRIYEQYF.

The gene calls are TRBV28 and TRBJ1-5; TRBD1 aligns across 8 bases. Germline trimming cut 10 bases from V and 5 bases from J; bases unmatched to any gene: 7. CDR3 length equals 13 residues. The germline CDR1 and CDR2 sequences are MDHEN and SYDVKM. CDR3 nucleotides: TGTGCCACTAAGGGACAGGATTATCAGCCCCAGCATTTT. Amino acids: CATKGQDYQPQHF.

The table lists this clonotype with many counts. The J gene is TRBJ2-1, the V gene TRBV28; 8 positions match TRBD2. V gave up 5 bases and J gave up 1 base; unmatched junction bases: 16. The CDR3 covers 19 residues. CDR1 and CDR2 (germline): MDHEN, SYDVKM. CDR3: CASSHRVLTSGTSYNEQFF. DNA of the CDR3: TGTGCCAGCAGTCATAGGGTCCTTACTAGCGGCACATCCTACAATGAGCAGTTCTTC. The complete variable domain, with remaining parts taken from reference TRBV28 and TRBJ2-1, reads DVKVTQSSRYLVKRTGEKVFLECVQDMDHENMFWYRQDPGLGLRLIYFSYDVKMKEKGDIPEGYSVSREKKERFSLILESASTNQTSMYLCASSHRVLTSGTSYNEQFFGPGTRLTVL.

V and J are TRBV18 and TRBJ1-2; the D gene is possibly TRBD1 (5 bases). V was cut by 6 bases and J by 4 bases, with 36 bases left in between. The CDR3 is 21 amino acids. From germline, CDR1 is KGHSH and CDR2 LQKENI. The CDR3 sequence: CASSPLVLEGTGALATYGYTF. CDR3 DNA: TGTGCCAGCTCCCCCCTGGTCTTAGAAGGGACCGGAGCATTGGCCACCTATGGCTACACCTTC.

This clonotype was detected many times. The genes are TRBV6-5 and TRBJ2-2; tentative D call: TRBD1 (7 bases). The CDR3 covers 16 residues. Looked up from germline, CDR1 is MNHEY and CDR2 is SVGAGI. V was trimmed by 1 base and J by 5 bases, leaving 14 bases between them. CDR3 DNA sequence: TGTGCCAGCAGTTACTTGGAGGGGGCAAAGACCGGGGAGCTGTTTTTT. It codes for CASSYLEGAKTGELFF.

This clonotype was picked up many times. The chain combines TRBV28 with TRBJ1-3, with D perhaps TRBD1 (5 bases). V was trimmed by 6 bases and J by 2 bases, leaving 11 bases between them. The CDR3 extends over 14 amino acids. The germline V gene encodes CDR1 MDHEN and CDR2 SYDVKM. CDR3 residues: CASRAPGPGNTIYF. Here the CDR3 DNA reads TGTGCCAGCAGGGCTCCGGGGCCTGGAAACACCATATATTTT.

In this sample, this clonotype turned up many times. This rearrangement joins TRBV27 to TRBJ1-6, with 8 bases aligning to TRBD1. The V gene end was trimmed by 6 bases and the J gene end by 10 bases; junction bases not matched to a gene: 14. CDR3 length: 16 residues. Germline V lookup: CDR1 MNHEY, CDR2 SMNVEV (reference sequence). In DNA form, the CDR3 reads TGTGCCAGCAGGCCTGACAGGGGCAAAAGTGTCTCACCCCTCCACTTT. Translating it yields CASRPDRGKSVSPLHF.

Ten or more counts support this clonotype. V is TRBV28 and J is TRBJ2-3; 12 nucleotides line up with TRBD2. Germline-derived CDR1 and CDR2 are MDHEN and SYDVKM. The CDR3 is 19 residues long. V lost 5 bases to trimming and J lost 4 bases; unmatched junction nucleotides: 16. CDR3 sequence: CASSPFLLAGGPRADTQYF. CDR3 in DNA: TGTGCCAGCAGTCCCTTCCTTCTAGCGGGAGGGCCTAGGGCAGATACGCAGTATTTT.

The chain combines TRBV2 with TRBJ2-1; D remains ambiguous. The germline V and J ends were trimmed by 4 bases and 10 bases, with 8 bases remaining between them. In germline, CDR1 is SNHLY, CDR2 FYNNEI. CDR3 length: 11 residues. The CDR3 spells CASSVRKEQFF. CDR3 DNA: TGTGCCAGCAGTGTAAGGAAGGAGCAGTTCTTC.

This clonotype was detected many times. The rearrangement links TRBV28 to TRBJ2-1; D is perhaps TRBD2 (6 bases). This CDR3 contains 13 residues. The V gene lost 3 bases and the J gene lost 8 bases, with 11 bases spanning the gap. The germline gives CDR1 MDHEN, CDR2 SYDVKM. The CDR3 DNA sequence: TGTGCCAGCAGTTTCGGGGGTCAGGATGAGCAGTTCTTC. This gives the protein CASSFGGQDEQFF.

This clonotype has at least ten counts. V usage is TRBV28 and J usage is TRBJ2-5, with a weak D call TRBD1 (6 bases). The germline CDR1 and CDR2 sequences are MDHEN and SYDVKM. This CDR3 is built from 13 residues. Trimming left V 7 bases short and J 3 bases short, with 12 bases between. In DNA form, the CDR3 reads TGTGCCAGCATTACAGGGTCGAAAGAGACCCAGTACTTC. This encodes CASITGSKETQYF.